Shown below are 29 T cell receptor beta chains from a single sample sequenced in a study of beta chain features in type 1 diabetes. The investigators reverse transcribed all of the isolated RNA, so they sequenced expressed TCRB transcripts. Data came from immunoSEQ multiplex PCR; TCRdb stores just in-frame clones and leaves some out. The sample includes approximately 340,000 clones, about 15% seen only once; the top ten take under 0.02%. Sequenced: naive CD4+ T cells from blood. The source of these receptors is a woman under 30 in good health.

The chain has TRBV28 and TRBJ1-4; no reliable D call. The germline V gene encodes CDR1 MDHEN and CDR2 SYDVKM. The CDR3 contains 13 residues. The V and J ends lost 4 bases and 7 bases respectively, with 10 bases between them. The CDR3 DNA follows: TGTGCCAGCAGTTCGGCGGTTGTTGAAAAACTGTTTTTT. It is translated as CASSSAVVEKLFF.

A few counts support this clone. This chain uses TRBV4-3 with TRBJ1-4; no definite D call. Germline-derived CDR1 and CDR2 are LGHNA and YSLEER. V lost 0 bases, J lost 3 bases, and 8 bases lay in between. The CDR3 loop spans 15 amino acids. DNA of the CDR3: TGCGCCAGCAGCCAAGAGCTCAGTTCTAATGAAAAACTGTTTTTT. Residues: CASSQELSSNEKLFF.

The V and J genes are TRBV25-1 and TRBJ1-2; D is unclear. The CDR3 loop spans 12 amino acids. The V gene lost 5 bases and the J gene lost 7 bases, with 11 bases spanning the gap. Germline CDR1 MGHDK, CDR2 SYGVNS. CDR3: CASSREGFGYTF. The CDR3 region has the DNA TGTGCCAGCAGTCGCGAGGGATTTGGCTACACCTTC.

This clone was seen only a few times. This chain connects TRBV6-5 to TRBJ2-2; 9 bases agree with TRBD2. Germline CDR1 reads MNHEY; CDR2 reads SVGAGI. The CDR3 loop spans 14 amino acids. Trimming at V came to 4 bases and at J to 6 bases, leaving 3 bases not matched to a gene. In DNA form, the CDR3 reads TGTGCCAGCAGTTGGGGACTAGCTCCCGGGGAGCTGTTTTTT. It specifies CASSWGLAPGELFF.

The chain couples TRBV5-1 to TRBJ2-7; no firm D call. Deletions cut 4 bases from V and 3 bases from J, with 14 bases between. Germline V gene data show CDR1 as SGHRS and CDR2 as YFSETQ. CDR3 size: 14 residues. CDR3 protein: CASSPRDNDYEQYF. DNA of the CDR3: TGCGCCAGCAGCCCCCGAGACAACGACTACGAGCAGTACTTC. Filled out from reference TRBV5-1 and TRBJ2-7, the complete variable domain reads KAGVTQTPRYLIKTRGQQVTLSCSPISGHRSVSWYQQTPGQGLQFLFEYFSETQRNKGNFPGRFSGRQFSNSRSEMNVSTLELGDSALYLCASSPRDNDYEQYFGPGTRLTVT.

V is TRBV9 and J is TRBJ1-2; 9 positions agree with TRBD1. V lost 3 bases, J lost 6 bases, and 3 bases stayed unmatched. Germline CDR1 and CDR2: SGDLS and YYNGEE. There are 13 residues in the CDR3. The DNA for the CDR3 is TGTGCCAGCAGCGGTAGGGACAGGGATGGCTACACCTTC. It specifies CASSGRDRDGYTF.

CDR3 DNA: TGTGCCAGCAGCTTTCGGGAGTCCATCTACAATGAGCAGTTCTTC. Its translation: CASSFRESIYNEQFF. This chain connects TRBV11-1 to TRBJ2-1; possibly TRBD2 for D (6 bases). The V end was cut by 3 bases, the J end by 3 bases, with 12 bases between. CDR3 length equals 15 residues. The germline V gene encodes CDR1 SGHAT and CDR2 FQDESV (reference sequence).

Only a few counts were recorded for this clone. The chain joins TRBV6-5 to TRBJ2-7, with 9 positions matching TRBD2. Germline trimming cut 0 bases from V and 3 bases from J; bases unmatched to any gene: 6. The germline CDR1 and CDR2 sequences are MNHEY and SVGAGI. The CDR3 has 16 amino acids. The CDR3 sequence is CASSYSRLAGYYEQYF. CDR3 in DNA: TGTGCCAGCAGTTACTCGCGGCTAGCGGGATACTACGAGCAGTACTTC.

The chain carries TRBV28 and TRBJ2-2; tentatively, D is TRBD1 (5 bases). The germline V gene encodes CDR1 MDHEN and CDR2 SYDVKM. The ends were cut back, 6 bases at V and 6 bases at J, with 20 bases in the middle. This CDR3 spans 16 amino acids. CDR3 residues: CASSIPSLRGAGELFF. CDR3 nucleotide sequence: TGTGCCAGCAGCATCCCTTCCCTTAGGGGCGCCGGGGAGCTGTTTTTT.

This clone was observed a handful of times. This chain joins TRBV27 and TRBJ2-7; D might be TRBD1 (6 bases). This CDR3 contains 14 residues. V gave up 2 bases and J gave up 4 bases, with 12 bases separating them. CDR1 is MNHEY and CDR2 is SMNVEV in the germline V gene (reference sequence). DNA for the CDR3: TGTGCCAGCAGTTTACGGGACACCTCATACGAGCAGTACTTC. Translating gives CASSLRDTSYEQYF.

This clone was counted a few times. The chain uses TRBV4-1 and TRBJ2-1; D not resolved. Germline CDR1 is MGHRA and CDR2 is YSYEKL. The CDR3 spans 16 residues. V was pared by 5 bases and J by 5 bases, with 19 bases between. The CDR3 region is CASSSKRKTYDNEQFF. In DNA, the CDR3 is TGCGCCAGCAGCTCCAAGAGGAAGACTTACGACAATGAGCAGTTCTTC.

This clone was detected a few times. The chain joins TRBV7-9 to TRBJ1-1; D is undetermined. Germline values: CDR1 SEHNR, CDR2 FQNEAQ (reference sequence). V was cut by 4 bases and J by 2 bases, with 5 bases left in between. This CDR3 contains 12 residues. CDR3 in amino acids: CASSYSNTEAFF. As DNA, the CDR3 is TGTGCCAGCAGCTACAGCAACACTGAAGCTTTCTTT.

This clone was seen a few times. The rearrangement joins TRBV6-6 to TRBJ2-1; D perhaps matches TRBD2 (5 bases). V lost 0 bases and J 0 bases, leaving 6 bases between the germline ends. CDR1 is MNHNY and CDR2 is SVGAGI in the germline V gene (reference sequence). The CDR3 loop spans 15 amino acids. Written as DNA, the CDR3 is TGTGCCAGCAGTTACTCGGGGAGCTCCTACAATGAGCAGTTCTTC. This sequence encodes CASSYSGSSYNEQFF.

This clone occurred a few times. At one of its ends the junction is not consistent with the germline gene, which may arise from a read error. The chain couples TRBV7-7 to TRBJ2-6; D possibly corresponds to TRBD1 (6 bases). Germline V CDR1 and CDR2: SSHAT, FNYEAQ (reference sequence). The CDR3 length is 17 residues. The CDR3 DNA reads as TGTGCTAGCAGCCCATTAGGACAGAACTCTGGGGCCAACGTCCTGACTTTC. Translation: CASSPLGQNSGANVLTF.

DNA for the CDR3: TGTGCCAGCAGTTTGGGGACAACCCAGCAGTACTTC. This gives the protein CASSLGTTQQYF. The chain recombines TRBV28 with TRBJ2-7; possibly TRBD1 for D (6 bases). CDR3 length: 12 amino acids. CDR1 is MDHEN, CDR2 SYDVKM, per germline. The germline V and J ends were trimmed by 3 bases and 8 bases, with 11 bases remaining between them.

The rearrangement links TRBV2 to TRBJ2-7, with D possibly matching TRBD1 (6 bases). V was trimmed by 2 bases and J by 1 base, leaving 9 bases between them. This CDR3 has 14 amino acids. Per germline, CDR1 SNHLY and CDR2 FYNNEI. This chain's CDR3 is CASSEQQGSYEQYF. The CDR3, as DNA: TGTGCCAGCAGTGAACAACAGGGTTCCTACGAGCAGTACTTC.

This clone has a handful of counts. In nucleotides, the CDR3 is TGCAGCGTTATGGGGACTTCCGTCCCCGAGCAGTACTTC. Protein sequence: CSVMGTSVPEQYF. This rearrangement joins TRBV29-1 to TRBJ2-7, with D possibly TRBD2 on 6 matching bases. This CDR3 is built from 13 residues. Trimming cost V 5 bases and J 6 bases, with 17 bases left between them. Germline V gene sequence: CDR1 SQVTM, CDR2 ANQGSEA.

The chain is built from TRBV30 and TRBJ2-5; 8 bases are a match to TRBD2. V gave up 3 bases and J gave up 4 bases; unmatched junction bases: 7. Germline assignment: CDR1 GTSNPN and CDR2 SVGIG (reference sequence). The CDR3 extends over 14 amino acids. The CDR3, as DNA: TGTGCCTGGAGGGCGGGAGGAGGGGTAGAGACCCAGTACTTC. Translating gives CAWRAGGGVETQYF.

The genes are TRBV5-4 and TRBJ1-2; a possible D gene is TRBD1 (5 bases). Germline CDR1 SGHNT, CDR2 YYREEE (reference sequence). This CDR3 region has 15 residues. Trimming shortened V by 2 bases and J by 4 bases, and 15 bases separated the two germline ends. CDR3 sequence (DNA): TGTGCCAGCAGCTTAGATGCTGGGGCTAGCTATGGCTACACCTTC. This encodes CASSLDAGASYGYTF.

The rearrangement joins TRBV27 to TRBJ2-1; 7 bases are shared with TRBD2. This CDR3 is built from 16 residues. Trimming removed 7 bases from V and 2 bases from J; junction bases left unmatched: 11. Germline CDR1 MNHEY, CDR2 SMNVEV (reference sequence). In DNA form, the CDR3 reads TGTGCCAGCACCCGGAGGGTAGCGGGTACCTACAATGAGCAGTTCTTC. Amino acids: CASTRRVAGTYNEQFF.

This clone turned up a few times. The chain recombines TRBV5-1 with TRBJ2-5; perhaps TRBD2 as D (7 bases). Germline-derived CDR1 and CDR2 are SGHRS and YFSETQ. This CDR3 contains 15 residues. V shed 2 bases and J shed 3 bases, with 14 bases lying between them. CDR3 residues: CASSLRGAYEETQYF. The CDR3 region has the DNA TGCGCCAGCAGCTTACGGGGGGCCTACGAAGAGACCCAGTACTTC.

In this sample, this clone turned up a few times. V gene TRBV2 combines with J gene TRBJ1-2, with TRBD1 matching over 8 bases. The CDR3 consists of 13 residues. V lost 4 bases to trimming and J lost 6 bases; unmatched junction nucleotides: 4. CDR1 and CDR2 from the germline V gene are SNHLY and FYNNEI. The CDR3 here is CASSAQGADGYTF. The DNA for the CDR3 is TGTGCCAGCAGTGCTCAGGGGGCTGATGGCTACACCTTC.

This clone occurred a few times. J is TRBJ2-3 and V is TRBV25-1, with 8 bases lining up with TRBD2. Germline trimming cut 7 bases from V and 6 bases from J; bases unmatched to any gene: 12. The CDR3 covers 15 residues. Germline assignment: CDR1 MGHDK and CDR2 SYGVNS. The CDR3 DNA reads as TGTGCCAGCACGTCTAGCGGGCCCCGGTTCGATACGCAGTATTTT. Residues: CASTSSGPRFDTQYF.

This clone was detected only a few times. Additional DNA sequences in this sample encode the identical CDR3. The chain is built from TRBV30 and TRBJ1-5, with D perhaps TRBD1 (5 bases). V was clipped by 2 bases and J by 4 bases, with 12 bases between them. Germline assignment: CDR1 GTSNPN and CDR2 SVGIG (reference sequence). The CDR3 length is 14 residues. CDR3 sequence (DNA): TGTGCCTGGAGTCTGGGGCAGGGTAATCAGCCCCAGCATTTT. Translating it yields CAWSLGQGNQPQHF.

This chain uses TRBV13 with TRBJ1-1; D perhaps matches TRBD1 (6 bases). Germline CDR1 and CDR2: PRHDT and FYEKMQ (reference sequence). The V and J ends lost 4 bases and 5 bases respectively, with 11 bases between them. The CDR3 spans 13 residues. This chain's CDR3 is CASSSQGGTEAFF. The CDR3 DNA sequence: TGTGCCAGCAGCTCACAGGGTGGGACTGAAGCTTTCTTT. The whole variable domain, remainder taken from reference TRBV13 and TRBJ1-1, is AAGVIQSPRHLIKEKRETATLKCYPIPRHDTVYWYQQGPGQDPQFLISFYEKMQSDKGSIPDRFSAQQFSDYHSELNMSSLELGDSALYFCASSSQGGTEAFFGQGTRLTVV.

The CDR3 protein is CASSSGTGGLRTEAFF. CDR3 nucleotides: TGCGCCAGCAGCTCCGGGACAGGTGGCCTGAGGACTGAAGCTTTCTTT. This rearrangement joins TRBV5-1 to TRBJ1-1, with 8 bases that match TRBD1. The CDR3 has 16 amino acids. Unmatched junction bases numbered 12, after V lost 3 bases and J lost 5 bases. Germline CDR1 SGHRS, CDR2 YFSETQ.

This sequence joins TRBV28 and TRBJ2-5, with TRBD2 identical over 13 bases. CDR1 is MDHEN and CDR2 is SYDVKM in the germline V gene. The CDR3 is 17 residues long. The ends lost 5 bases at V and 1 base at J; junction bases unmatched: 7. The CDR3 is CASSILGLAGLQETQYF. CDR3 in DNA: TGTGCCAGCAGTATCTTGGGACTAGCGGGACTCCAAGAGACCCAGTACTTC.

The genes are TRBV11-2 and TRBJ2-1; a weak D match, TRBD1 (6 bases). Trimming took off 5 bases at V and 4 bases at J, with 12 bases between the two ends. The CDR3 extends over 14 amino acids. Germline-derived CDR1 and CDR2 are SGHAT and FQNNGV. Here the CDR3 DNA reads TGTGCCAGCAGCACCCGACAGGTTTACAATGAGCAGTTCTTC. This translates into CASSTRQVYNEQFF.

This rearrangement joins TRBV29-1 to TRBJ2-3; 10 bases fit TRBD2. The CDR3 length is 18 residues. Germline V gives CDR1 SQVTM, CDR2 ANQGSEA. V lost 2 bases and J lost 1; bases outside the gene matches: 12. The CDR3 here is CSVEFGVWLAGGTDTQYF. CDR3 bases: TGCAGCGTTGAATTTGGCGTTTGGCTAGCGGGAGGCACAGATACGCAGTATTTT.